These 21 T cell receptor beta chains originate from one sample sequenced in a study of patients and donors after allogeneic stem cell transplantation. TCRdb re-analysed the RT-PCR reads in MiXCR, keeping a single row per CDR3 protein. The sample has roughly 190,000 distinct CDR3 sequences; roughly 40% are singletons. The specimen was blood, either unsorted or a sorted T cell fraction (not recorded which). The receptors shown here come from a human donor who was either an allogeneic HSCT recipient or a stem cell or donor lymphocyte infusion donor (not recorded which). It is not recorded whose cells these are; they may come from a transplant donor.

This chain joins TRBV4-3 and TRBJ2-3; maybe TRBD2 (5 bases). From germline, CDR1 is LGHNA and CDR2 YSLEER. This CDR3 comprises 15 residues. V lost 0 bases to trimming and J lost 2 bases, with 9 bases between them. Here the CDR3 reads CASSQESGNTDTQYF. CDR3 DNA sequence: TGCGCCAGCAGCCAAGAAAGCGGCAACACAGATACGCAGTATTTT.

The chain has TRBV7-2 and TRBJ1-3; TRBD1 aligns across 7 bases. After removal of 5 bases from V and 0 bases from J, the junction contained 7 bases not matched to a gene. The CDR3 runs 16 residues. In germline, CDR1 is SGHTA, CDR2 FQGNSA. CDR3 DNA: TGTGCCAGCAGCACGACAGGGACCGTCTCTGGAAACACCATATATTTT. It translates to CASSTTGTVSGNTIYF. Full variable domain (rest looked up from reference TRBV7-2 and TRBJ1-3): GAGVSQSPSNKVTEKGKDVELRCDPISGHTALYWYRQSLGQGLEFLIYFQGNSAPDKSGLPSDRFSAERTGGSVSTLTIQRTQQEDSAVYLCASSTTGTVSGNTIYFGEGSWLTVV.

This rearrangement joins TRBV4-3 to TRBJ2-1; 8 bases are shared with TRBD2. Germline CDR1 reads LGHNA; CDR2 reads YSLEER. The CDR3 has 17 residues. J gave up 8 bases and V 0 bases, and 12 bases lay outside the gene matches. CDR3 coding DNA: TGCGCCAGCAGCCAAGATCTCCGGGAGGGCCGGGTGTATGAGCAGTTCTTC. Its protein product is CASSQDLREGRVYEQFF.

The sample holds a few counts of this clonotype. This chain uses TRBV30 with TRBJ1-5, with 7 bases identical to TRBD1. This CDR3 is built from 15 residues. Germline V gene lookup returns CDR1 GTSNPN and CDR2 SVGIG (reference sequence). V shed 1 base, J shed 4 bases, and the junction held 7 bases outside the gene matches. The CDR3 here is CAWSAIDRANQPQHF. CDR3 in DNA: TGTGCCTGGAGTGCCATCGACAGGGCAAATCAGCCCCAGCATTTT.

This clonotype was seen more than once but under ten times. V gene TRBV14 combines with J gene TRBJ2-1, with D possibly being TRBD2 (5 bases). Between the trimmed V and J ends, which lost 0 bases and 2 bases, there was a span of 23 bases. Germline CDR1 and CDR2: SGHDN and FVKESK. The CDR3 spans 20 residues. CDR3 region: CASSQDSRLSYEGTYNEQFF. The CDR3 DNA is TGTGCCAGCAGCCAAGATTCGCGACTATCATACGAAGGTACCTACAATGAGCAGTTCTTC.

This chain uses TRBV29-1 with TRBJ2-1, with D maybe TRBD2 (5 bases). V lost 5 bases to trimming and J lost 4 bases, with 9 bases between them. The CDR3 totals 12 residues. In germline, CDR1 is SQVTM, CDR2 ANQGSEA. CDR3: CSVPEGYNEQFF. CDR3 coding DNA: TGCAGCGTTCCCGAGGGATACAATGAGCAGTTCTTC.

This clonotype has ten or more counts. The CDR3 loop reads CASSFQGNYGYTF. The CDR3 DNA is TGTGCCAGCAGTTTTCAGGGAAACTATGGCTACACCTTC. The V call is TRBV12-3 or TRBV12-4, the J call TRBJ1-2, with D perhaps TRBD1 (5 bases). V was trimmed by 3 bases and J by 2 bases, leaving 7 bases between them. The CDR3 has 13 residues.

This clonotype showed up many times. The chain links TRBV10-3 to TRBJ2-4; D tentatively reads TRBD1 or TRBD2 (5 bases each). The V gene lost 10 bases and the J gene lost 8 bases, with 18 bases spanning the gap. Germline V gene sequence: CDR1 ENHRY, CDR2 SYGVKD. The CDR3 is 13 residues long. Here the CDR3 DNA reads TGTGCCACCGGACCTTCCGGGGCGGACATTCAGTACTTC. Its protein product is CATGPSGADIQYF.

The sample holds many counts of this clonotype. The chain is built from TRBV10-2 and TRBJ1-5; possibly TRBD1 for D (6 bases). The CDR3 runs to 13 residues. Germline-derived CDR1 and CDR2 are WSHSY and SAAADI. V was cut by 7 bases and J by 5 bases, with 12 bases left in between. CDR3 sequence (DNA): TGCGCCAGCAAGGTGGCAGGGGATCAGCCCCAGCATTTT. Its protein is CASKVAGDQPQHF.

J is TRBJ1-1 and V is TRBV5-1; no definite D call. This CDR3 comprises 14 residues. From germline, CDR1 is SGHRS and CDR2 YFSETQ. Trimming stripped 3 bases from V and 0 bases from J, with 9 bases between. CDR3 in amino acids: CASSSAGMNTEAFF. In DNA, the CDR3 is TGCGCCAGCAGCTCTGCGGGGATGAACACTGAAGCTTTCTTT. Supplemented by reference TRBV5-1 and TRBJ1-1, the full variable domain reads KAGVTQTPRYLIKTRGQQVTLSCSPISGHRSVSWYQQTPGQGLQFLFEYFSETQRNKGNFPGRFSGRQFSNSRSEMNVSTLELGDSALYLCASSSAGMNTEAFFGQGTRLTVV.

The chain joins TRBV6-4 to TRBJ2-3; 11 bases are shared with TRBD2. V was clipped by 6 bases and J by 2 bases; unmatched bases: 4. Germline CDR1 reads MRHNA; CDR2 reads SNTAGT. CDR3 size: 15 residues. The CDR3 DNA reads TGTGCCAGCAGCTTGACTAGCGGGGACACAGATACGCAGTATTTT. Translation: CASSLTSGDTDTQYF.

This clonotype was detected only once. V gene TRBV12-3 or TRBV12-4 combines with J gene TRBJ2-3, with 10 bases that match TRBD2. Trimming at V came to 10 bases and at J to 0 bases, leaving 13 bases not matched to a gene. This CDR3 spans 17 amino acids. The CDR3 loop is CATLRGGLAASTDTQYF. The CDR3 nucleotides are TGTGCCACCTTGCGGGGTGGACTAGCGGCTAGCACAGATACGCAGTATTTT.

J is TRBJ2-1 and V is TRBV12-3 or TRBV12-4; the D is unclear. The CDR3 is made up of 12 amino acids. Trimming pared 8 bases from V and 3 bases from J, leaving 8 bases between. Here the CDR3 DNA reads TGTGCCAGCTCCGGCAGCTACAATGAGCAGTTCTTC. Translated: CASSGSYNEQFF.

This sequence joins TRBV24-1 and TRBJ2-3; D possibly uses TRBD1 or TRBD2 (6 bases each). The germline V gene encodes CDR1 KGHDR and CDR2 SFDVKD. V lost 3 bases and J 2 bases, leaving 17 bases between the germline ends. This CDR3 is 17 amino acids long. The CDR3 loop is CATSDPRQAGNTDTQYF. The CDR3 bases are TGTGCCACCAGTGATCCTCGACAGGCGGGGAACACAGATACGCAGTATTTT.

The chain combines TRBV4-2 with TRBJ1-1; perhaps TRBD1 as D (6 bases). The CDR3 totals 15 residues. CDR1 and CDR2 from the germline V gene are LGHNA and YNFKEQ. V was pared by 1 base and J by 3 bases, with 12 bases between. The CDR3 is CASSQGVKGDTEAFF. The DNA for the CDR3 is TGTGCCAGCAGCCAAGGAGTTAAGGGGGACACTGAAGCTTTCTTT.

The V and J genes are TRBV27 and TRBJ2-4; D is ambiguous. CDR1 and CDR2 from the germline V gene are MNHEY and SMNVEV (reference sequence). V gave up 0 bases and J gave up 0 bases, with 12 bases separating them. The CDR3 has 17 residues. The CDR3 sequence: CASSLSPGALAKNIQYF. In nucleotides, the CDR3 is TGTGCCAGCAGTTTATCCCCCGGAGCCCTAGCCAAAAACATTCAGTACTTC.

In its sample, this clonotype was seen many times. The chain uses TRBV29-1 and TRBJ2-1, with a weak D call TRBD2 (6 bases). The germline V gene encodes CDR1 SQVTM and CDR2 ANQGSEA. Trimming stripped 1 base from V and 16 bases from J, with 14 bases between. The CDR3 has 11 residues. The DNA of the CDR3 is TGCAGCGTTGAAGGCCTTGGGGAGGAATTCTTC. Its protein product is CSVEGLGEEFF.

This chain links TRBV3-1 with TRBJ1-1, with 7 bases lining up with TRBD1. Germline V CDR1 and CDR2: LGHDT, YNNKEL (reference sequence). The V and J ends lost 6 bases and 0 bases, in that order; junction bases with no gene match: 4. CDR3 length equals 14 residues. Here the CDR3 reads CASRSGGMNTEAFF. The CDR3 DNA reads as TGTGCCAGCAGGTCAGGGGGGATGAACACTGAAGCTTTCTTT.

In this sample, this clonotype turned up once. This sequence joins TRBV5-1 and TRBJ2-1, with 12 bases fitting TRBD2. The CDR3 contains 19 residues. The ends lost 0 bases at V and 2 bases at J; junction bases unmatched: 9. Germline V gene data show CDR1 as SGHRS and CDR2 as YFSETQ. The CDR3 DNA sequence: TGCGCCAGCAGCTTGGCAGGACTAGCGGGACTCCACACCTACAATGAGCAGTTCTTC. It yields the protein CASSLAGLAGLHTYNEQFF. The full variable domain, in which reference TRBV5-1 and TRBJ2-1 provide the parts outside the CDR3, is KAGVTQTPRYLIKTRGQQVTLSCSPISGHRSVSWYQQTPGQGLQFLFEYFSETQRNKGNFPGRFSGRQFSNSRSEMNVSTLELGDSALYLCASSLAGLAGLHTYNEQFFGPGTRLTVL.

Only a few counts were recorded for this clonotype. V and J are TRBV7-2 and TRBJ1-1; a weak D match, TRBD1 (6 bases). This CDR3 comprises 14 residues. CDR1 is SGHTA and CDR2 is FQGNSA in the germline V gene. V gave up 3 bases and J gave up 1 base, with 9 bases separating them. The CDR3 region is CASSFADRNTEAFF. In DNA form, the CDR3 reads TGTGCCAGCAGCTTTGCGGACAGGAACACTGAAGCTTTCTTT.

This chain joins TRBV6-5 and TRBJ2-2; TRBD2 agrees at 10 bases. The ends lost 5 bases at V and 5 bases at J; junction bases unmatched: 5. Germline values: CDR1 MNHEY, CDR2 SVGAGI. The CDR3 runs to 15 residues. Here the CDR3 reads CASSRTSGITGELFF. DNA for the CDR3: TGTGCCAGCAGTCGGACTAGCGGAATAACCGGGGAGCTGTTTTTT.